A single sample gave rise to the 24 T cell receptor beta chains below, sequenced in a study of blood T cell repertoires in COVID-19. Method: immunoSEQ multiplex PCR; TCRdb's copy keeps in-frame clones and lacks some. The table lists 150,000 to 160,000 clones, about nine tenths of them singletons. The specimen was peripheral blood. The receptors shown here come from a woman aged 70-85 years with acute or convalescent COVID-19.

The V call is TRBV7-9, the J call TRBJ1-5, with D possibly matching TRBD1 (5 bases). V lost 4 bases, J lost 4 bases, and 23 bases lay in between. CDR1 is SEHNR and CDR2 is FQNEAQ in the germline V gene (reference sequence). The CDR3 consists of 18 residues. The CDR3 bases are TGTGCCAGCAGCTGCCGTTGTCCCTGGACACCTACTAATCAGCCCCAGCATTTT. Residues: CASSCRCPWTPTNQPQHF.

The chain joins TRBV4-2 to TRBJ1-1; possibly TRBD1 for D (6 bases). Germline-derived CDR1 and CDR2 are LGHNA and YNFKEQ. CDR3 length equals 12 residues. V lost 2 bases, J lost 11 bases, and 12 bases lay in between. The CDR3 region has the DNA TGTGCCAGCAGCCAATTACAGGGAATCGCTTTCTTT. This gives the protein CASSQLQGIAFF.

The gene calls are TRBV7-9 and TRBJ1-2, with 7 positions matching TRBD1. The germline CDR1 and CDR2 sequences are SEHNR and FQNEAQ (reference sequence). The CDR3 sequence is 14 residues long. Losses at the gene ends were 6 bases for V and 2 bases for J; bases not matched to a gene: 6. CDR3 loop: CASRGDSANYGYTF. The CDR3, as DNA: TGTGCCAGCAGGGGGGACAGCGCGAACTATGGCTACACCTTC.

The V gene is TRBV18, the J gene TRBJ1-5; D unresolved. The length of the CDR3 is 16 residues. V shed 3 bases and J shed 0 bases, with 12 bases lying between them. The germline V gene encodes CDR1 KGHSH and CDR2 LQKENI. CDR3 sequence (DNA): TGTGCCAGCTCACCCACCTTTGGAGTTAGCAATCAGCCCCAGCATTTT. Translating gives CASSPTFGVSNQPQHF.

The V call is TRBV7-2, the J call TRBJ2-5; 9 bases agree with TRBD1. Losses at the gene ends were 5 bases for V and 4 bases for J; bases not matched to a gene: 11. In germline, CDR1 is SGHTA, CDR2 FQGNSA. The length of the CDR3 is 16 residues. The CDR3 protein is CASSDFSGTGRETQYF. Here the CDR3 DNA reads TGTGCCAGCAGCGATTTCTCCGGGACAGGGAGAGAGACCCAGTACTTC.

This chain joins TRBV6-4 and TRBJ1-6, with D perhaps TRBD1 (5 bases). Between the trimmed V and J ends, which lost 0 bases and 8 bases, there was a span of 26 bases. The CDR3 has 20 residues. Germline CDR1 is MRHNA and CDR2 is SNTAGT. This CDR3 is CASSDSLEGPVIPPDSPLHF. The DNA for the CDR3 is TGTGCCAGCAGTGACTCGTTGGAGGGACCCGTAATACCCCCGGATTCACCCCTCCACTTT.

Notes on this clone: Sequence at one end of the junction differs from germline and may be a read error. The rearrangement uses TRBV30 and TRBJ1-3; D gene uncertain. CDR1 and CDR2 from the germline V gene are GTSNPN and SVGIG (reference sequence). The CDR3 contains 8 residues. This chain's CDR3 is CAIQHGAF. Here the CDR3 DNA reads TGTGCCATTCAACATGGAGCATTT.

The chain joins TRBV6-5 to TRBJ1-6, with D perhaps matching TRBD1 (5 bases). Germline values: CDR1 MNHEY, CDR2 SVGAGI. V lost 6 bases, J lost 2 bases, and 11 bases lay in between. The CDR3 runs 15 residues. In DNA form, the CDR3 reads TGTGCCAGCAGCTCCGGGACTACCTATAATTCACCCCTCCACTTT. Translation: CASSSGTTYNSPLHF.

The CDR3: CASSRDLGGINSPLHF. The CDR3 region has the DNA TGTGCCAGCTCACGTGACTTAGGGGGAATAAATTCACCCCTCCACTTT. The chain recombines TRBV18 with TRBJ1-6, with a tentative D call TRBD1 (6 bases). Trimming removed 4 bases at V and 7 bases at J, with 17 bases between. Germline V gives CDR1 KGHSH, CDR2 LQKENI. CDR3 size: 16 residues. Supplemented by reference TRBV18 and TRBJ1-6, the full variable domain reads NAGVMQNPRHLVRRRGQEARLRCSPMKGHSHVYWYRQLPEEGLKFMVYLQKENIIDESGMPKERFSAEFPKEGPSILRIQQVVRGDSAAYFCASSRDLGGINSPLHFGNGTRLTVT.

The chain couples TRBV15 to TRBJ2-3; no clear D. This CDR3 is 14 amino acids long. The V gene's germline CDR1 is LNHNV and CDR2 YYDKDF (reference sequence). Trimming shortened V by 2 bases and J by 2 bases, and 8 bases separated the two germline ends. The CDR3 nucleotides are TGTGCCACCAGCAGACGGTTGAACACAGATACGCAGTATTTT. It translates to CATSRRLNTDTQYF.

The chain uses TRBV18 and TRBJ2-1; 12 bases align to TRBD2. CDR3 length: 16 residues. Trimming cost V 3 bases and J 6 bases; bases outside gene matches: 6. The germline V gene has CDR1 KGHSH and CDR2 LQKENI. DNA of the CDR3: TGTGCCAGCTCACCCCAACTAGCGGGAGGACTCAATGAGCAGTTCTTC. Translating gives CASSPQLAGGLNEQFF.

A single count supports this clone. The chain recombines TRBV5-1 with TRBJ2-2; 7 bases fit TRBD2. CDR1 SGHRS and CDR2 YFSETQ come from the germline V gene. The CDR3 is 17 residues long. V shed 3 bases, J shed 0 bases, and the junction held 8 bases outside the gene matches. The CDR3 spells CASSSTGGVANTGELFF. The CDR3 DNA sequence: TGCGCCAGCAGCTCGACGGGGGGAGTCGCGAACACCGGGGAGCTGTTTTTT. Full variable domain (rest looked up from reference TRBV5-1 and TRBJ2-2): KAGVTQTPRYLIKTRGQQVTLSCSPISGHRSVSWYQQTPGQGLQFLFEYFSETQRNKGNFPGRFSGRQFSNSRSEMNVSTLELGDSALYLCASSSTGGVANTGELFFGEGSRLTVL.

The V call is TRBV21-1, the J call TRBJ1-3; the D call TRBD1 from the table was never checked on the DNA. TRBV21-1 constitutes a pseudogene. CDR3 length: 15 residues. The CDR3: CASIFYRDSGNTIYF. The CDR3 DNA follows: TGTGCCAGCATCTTCTACAGAGACTCTGGAAACACCATATATTTT.

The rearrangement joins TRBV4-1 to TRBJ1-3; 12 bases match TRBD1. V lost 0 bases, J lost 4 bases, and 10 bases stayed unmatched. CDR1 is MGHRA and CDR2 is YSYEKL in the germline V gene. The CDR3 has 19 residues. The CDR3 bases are TGCGCCAGCAGCCAAGATCGGAGGGGGACAGGGGGCCGGGGAAACACCATATATTTT. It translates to CASSQDRRGTGGRGNTIYF.

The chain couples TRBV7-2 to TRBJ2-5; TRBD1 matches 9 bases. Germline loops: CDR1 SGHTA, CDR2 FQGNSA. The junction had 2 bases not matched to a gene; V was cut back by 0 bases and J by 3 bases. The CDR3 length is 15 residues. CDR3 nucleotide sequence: TGTGCCAGCAGCTTAGCCGGGACAGGGAAAGAGACCCAGTACTTC. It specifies CASSLAGTGKETQYF.

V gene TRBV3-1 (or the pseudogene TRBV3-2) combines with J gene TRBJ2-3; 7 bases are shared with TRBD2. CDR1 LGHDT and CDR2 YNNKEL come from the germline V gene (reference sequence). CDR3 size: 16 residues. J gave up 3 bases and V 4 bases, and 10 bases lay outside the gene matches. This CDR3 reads CASSPYGTGGTDTQYF. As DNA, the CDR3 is TGTGCCAGCAGCCCCTACGGGACGGGGGGTACAGATACGCAGTATTTT.

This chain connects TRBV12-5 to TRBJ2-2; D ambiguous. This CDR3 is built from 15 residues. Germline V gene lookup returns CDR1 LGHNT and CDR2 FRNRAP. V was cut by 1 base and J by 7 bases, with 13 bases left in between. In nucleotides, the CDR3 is TGTGCTAGTGGTTTGGAGCCCCGAGCAGGCGGGGAGCTGTTTTTT. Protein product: CASGLEPRAGGELFF.

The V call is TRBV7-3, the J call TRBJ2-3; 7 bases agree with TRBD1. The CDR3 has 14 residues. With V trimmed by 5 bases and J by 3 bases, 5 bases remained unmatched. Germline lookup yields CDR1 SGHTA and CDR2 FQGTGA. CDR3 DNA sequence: TGTGCCAGCAGCGCTCGACAGGGAACAGATACGCAGTATTTT. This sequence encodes CASSARQGTDTQYF.

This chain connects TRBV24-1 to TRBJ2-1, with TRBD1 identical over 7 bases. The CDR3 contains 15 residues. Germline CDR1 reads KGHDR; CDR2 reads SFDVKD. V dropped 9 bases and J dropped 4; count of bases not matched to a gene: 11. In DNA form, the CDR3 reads TGTGCCACCCAGTCCGGGACAGAAAATTACAATGAGCAGTTCTTC. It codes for CATQSGTENYNEQFF.

CDR3 in DNA: TGCGCCAGCAGCCAAGAAAGGGGATCCCTGGCTGGAAACACCATATATTTT. It codes for CASSQERGSLAGNTIYF. V and J are TRBV4-1 and TRBJ1-3; TRBD1 might be the D (5 bases). Deletions cut 0 bases from V and 2 bases from J, with 14 bases between. The CDR3 is made up of 17 amino acids. Germline-derived CDR1 and CDR2 are MGHRA and YSYEKL.

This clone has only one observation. In DNA form, the CDR3 reads TGTGCCATCAGTGAGGTTTACGGCGGGCTCATGAACACTGAAGCTTTCTTT. This encodes CAISEVYGGLMNTEAFF. The chain couples TRBV10-3 to TRBJ1-1; D gene unclear. Germline CDR1 reads ENHRY; CDR2 reads SYGVKD. The CDR3 is 17 residues long. Trimming took off 2 bases at V and 0 bases at J, with 16 bases between the two ends.

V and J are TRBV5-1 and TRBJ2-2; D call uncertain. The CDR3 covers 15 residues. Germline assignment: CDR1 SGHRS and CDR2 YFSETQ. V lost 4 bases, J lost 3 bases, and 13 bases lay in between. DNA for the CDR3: TGCGCCAGCAGCCTGGATACCGCGGACACCGGGGAGCTGTTTTTT. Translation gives CASSLDTADTGELFF.

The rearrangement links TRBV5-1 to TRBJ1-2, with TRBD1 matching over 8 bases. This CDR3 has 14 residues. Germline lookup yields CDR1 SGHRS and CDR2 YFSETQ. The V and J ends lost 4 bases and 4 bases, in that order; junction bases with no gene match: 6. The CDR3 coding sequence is TGCGCCAGCAGCACACCGGGACAGGCCTATGGCTACACCTTC. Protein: CASSTPGQAYGYTF.

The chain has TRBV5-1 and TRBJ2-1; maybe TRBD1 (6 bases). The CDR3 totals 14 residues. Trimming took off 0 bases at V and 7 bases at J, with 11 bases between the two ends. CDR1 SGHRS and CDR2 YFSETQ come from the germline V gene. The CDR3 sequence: CASSLDREDNEQFF. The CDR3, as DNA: TGCGCCAGCAGCTTGGACAGGGAAGATAATGAGCAGTTCTTC.